This T cell receptor beta chain was identified during a study of CD8 T cells in ankylosing spondylitis. Study outcomes and limitations: CD8+ disease-linked clones were present at relatively low frequencies in blood. Significant enrichment of disease-linked clones was reported in matched ankylosing spondylitis synovial fluid. Earlier work had already found some motif variants in reactive arthritis synovial fluid and blood. Seven to nine highly homologous variants formed a TCR beta motif that appeared characteristic of ankylosing spondylitis blood.

To note about this clonotype: What it binds is not known.

The TCR beta libraries were generated through quantitative 5'-RACE incorporating molecular barcodes. TCRdb independently ran MiXCR on the 5' RACE reads; one entry per CDR3 protein. The sample lists 470,000 or so distinct CDR3 sequences; 26% were seen once. The CDR3 loop spans 14 amino acids. Trimming took 6 bases from V and 2 from J; bases not matched to a gene: 6. The sample taken for sequencing was blood, either unsorted or a sorted T cell fraction (not recorded which). The receptor was derived from a male donor with ankylosing spondylitis. The V and J genes are TRBV12-3 or TRBV12-4 and TRBJ2-5, with TRBD1 identical over 7 bases. CDR3 region: CASSIGTAQETQYF. CDR3 bases: TGTGCCAGCAGCATCGGGACAGCACAAGAGACCCAGTACTTC.